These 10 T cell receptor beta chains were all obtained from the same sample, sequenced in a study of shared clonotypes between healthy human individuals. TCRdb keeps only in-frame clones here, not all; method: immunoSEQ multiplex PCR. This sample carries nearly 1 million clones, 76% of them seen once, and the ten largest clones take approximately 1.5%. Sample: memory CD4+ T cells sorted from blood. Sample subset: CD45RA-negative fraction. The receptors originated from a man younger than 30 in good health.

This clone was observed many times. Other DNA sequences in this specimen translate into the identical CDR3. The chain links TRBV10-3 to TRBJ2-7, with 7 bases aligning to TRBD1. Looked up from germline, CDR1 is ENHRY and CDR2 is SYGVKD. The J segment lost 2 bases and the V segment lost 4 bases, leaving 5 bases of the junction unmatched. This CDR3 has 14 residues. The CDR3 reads CAISVGQGAYEQYF. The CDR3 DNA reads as TGTGCCATCAGTGTCGGCCAGGGGGCCTACGAGCAGTACTTC.

The CDR3 DNA reads TGCGCCAGCAGCCAAGGGTTAGTAAGCACAGATACGCAGTATTTT. This encodes CASSQGLVSTDTQYF. This chain links TRBV4-1 with TRBJ2-3; no firm D call. The ends were cut back, 1 base at V and 0 bases at J, with 8 bases in the middle. CDR1 MGHRA and CDR2 YSYEKL come from the germline V gene. This CDR3 region has 15 residues.

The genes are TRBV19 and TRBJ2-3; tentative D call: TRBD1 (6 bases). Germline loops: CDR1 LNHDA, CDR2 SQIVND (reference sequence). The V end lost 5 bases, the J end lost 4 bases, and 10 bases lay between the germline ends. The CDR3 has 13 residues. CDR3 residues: CASSVGGSDTQYF. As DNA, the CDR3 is TGTGCCAGTAGTGTTGGGGGCTCAGATACGCAGTATTTT.

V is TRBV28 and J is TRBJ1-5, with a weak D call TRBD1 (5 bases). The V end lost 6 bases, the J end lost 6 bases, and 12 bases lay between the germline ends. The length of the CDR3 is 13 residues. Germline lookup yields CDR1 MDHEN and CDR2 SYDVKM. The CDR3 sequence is CASRGGSGQPQHF. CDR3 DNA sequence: TGTGCCAGCAGGGGGGGGTCCGGTCAGCCCCAGCATTTT. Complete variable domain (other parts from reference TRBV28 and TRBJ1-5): DVKVTQSSRYLVKRTGEKVFLECVQDMDHENMFWYRQDPGLGLRLIYFSYDVKMKEKGDIPEGYSVSREKKERFSLILESASTNQTSMYLCASRGGSGQPQHFGDGTRLSIL.

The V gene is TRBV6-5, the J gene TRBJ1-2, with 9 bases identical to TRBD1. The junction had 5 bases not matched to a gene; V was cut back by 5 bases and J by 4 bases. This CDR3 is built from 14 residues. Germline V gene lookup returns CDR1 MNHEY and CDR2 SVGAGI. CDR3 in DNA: TGTGCCAGCAGTCCCCCGGGACAGGGCTATGGCTACACCTTC. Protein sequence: CASSPPGQGYGYTF.

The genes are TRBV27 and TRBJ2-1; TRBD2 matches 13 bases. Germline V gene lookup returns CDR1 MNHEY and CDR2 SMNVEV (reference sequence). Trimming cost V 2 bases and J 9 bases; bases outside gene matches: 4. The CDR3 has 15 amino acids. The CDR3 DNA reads TGTGCCAGCAGTTTAGGACTAGCGGGAGTGGGTGAGCAGTTCTTC. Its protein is CASSLGLAGVGEQFF.

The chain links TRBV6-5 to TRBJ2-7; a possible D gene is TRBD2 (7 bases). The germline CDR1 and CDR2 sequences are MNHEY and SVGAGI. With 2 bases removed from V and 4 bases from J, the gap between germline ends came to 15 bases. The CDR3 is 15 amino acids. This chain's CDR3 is CASSYKGGQIYEQYF. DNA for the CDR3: TGTGCCAGCAGTTACAAGGGGGGGCAAATTTACGAGCAGTACTTC.

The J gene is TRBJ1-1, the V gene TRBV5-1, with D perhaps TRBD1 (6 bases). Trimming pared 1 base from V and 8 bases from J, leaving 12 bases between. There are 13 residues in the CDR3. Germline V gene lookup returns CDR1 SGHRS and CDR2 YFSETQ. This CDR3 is CASSLSGEGEAFF. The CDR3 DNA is TGCGCCAGCAGCTTGTCAGGGGAGGGAGAAGCTTTCTTT.

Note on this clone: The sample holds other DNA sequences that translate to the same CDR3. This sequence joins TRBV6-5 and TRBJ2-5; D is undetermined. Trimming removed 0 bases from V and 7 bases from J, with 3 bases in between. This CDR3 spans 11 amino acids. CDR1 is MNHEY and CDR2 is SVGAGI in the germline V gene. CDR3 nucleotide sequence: TGTGCCAGCAGTTACTCGGGGACCCAGTACTTC. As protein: CASSYSGTQYF.

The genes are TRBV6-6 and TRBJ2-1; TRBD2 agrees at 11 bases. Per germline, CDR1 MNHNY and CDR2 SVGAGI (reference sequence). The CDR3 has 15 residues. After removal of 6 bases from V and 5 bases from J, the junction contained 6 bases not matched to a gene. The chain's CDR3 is CASSRTSGGDNEQFF. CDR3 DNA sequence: TGTGCCAGCAGCCGCACTAGCGGGGGAGACAATGAGCAGTTCTTC.